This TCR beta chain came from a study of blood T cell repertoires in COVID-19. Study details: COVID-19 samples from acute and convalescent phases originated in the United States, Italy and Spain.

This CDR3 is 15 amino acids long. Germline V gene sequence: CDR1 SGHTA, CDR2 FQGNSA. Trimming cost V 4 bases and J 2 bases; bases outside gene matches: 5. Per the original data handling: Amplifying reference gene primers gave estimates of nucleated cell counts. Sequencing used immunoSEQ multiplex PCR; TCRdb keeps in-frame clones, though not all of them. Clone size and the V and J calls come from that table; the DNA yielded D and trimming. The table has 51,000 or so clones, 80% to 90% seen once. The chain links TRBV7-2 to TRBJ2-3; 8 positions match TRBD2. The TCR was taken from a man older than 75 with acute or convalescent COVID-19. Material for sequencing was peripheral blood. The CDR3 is CASSSAGGYTDTQYF. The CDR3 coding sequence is TGTGCCAGCAGCTCGGCGGGGGGATACACAGATACGCAGTATTTT.